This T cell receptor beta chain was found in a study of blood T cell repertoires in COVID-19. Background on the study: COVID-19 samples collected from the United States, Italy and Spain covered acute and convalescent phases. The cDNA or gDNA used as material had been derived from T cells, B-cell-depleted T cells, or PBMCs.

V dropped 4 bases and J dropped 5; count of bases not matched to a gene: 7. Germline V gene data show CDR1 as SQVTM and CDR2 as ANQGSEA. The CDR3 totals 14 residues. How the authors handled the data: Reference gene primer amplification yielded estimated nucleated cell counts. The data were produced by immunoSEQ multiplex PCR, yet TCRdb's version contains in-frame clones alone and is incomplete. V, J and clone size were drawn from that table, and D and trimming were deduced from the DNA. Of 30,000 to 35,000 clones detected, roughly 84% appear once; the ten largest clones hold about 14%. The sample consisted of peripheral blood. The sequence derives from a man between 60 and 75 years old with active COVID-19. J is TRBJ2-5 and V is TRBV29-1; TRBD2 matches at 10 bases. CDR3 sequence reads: CSVASGSVWETQYF. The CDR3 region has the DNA TGCAGCGTTGCTAGCGGGAGCGTATGGGAGACCCAGTACTTC.